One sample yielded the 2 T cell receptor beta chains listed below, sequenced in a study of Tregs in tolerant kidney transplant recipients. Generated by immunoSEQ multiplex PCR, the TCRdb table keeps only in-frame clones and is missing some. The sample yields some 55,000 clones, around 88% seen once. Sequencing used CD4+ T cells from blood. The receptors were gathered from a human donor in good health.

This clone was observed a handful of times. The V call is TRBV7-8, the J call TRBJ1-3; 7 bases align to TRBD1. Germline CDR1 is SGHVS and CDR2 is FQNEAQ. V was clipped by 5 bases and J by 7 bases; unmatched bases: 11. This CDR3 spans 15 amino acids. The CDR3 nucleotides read TGTGCCAGCAGCGCCTTGACCCAGGGGGTTAACACCATATATTTT. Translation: CASSALTQGVNTIYF.

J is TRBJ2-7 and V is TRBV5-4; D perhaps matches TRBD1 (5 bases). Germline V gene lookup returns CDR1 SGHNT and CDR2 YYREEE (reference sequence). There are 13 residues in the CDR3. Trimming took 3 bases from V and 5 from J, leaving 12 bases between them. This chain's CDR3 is CASSSQDGHEQYF. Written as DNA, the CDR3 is TGTGCCAGCAGCTCACAGGACGGCCACGAGCAGTACTTC.